These 28 T cell receptor beta chains share one sample of origin, sequenced in a study of blood T cell repertoires in COVID-19 (dated by TCRdb to about 2020). The library came from the immunoSEQ multiplex PCR assay. Held by TCRdb, this immuneACCESS table contains in-frame sequences only and omits some clones. Under half of the omission traces to an unresolved V gene where checked; the cause of the rest is unknown. The sample table shows 350,000 to 550,000 clones, and over 75% are seen once. Of the sample, 1% to 1.3% is held by the ten largest clones. The sequenced sample consisted of PBMCs or T cells enriched from blood (not recorded which). The receptors shown here come from a man in his thirties or forties who had recovered from COVID-19.

This chain connects TRBV29-1 to TRBJ1-4; D remains unclear. The CDR3 totals 15 residues. V was trimmed by 5 bases and J by 0 bases, leaving 13 bases between them. Germline lookup yields CDR1 SQVTM and CDR2 ANQGSEA. The CDR3 region is CSVRRSSATNEKLFF. The CDR3 DNA follows: TGCAGCGTTCGTCGGTCGAGTGCAACTAATGAAAAACTGTTTTTT.

This clone came up once. V gene TRBV4-1 combines with J gene TRBJ2-1, with 7 positions matching TRBD2. Germline CDR1 and CDR2: MGHRA and YSYEKL. V was clipped by 2 bases and J by 2 bases; unmatched bases: 6. The CDR3 runs 16 residues. The CDR3 loop is CASSQPFGLAYNEQFF. The CDR3 DNA follows: TGCGCCAGCAGCCAACCCTTCGGACTAGCCTACAATGAGCAGTTCTTC.

The chain uses TRBV5-1 and TRBJ2-1, with 8 bases fitting TRBD1. The germline V gene encodes CDR1 SGHRS and CDR2 YFSETQ. This CDR3 has 16 residues. Losses at the gene ends were 4 bases for V and 9 bases for J; bases not matched to a gene: 15. DNA of the CDR3: TGCGCCAGCAGCGCCCGAATGGGACAGGCTATTTTTGAGCAGTTCTTC. This encodes CASSARMGQAIFEQFF.

V and J are TRBV7-2 and TRBJ2-1; 7 bases fit TRBD2. The ends lost 1 base at V and 7 bases at J; junction bases unmatched: 4. This CDR3 contains 14 residues. Germline CDR1 reads SGHTA; CDR2 reads FQGNSA. The CDR3 region is CASSLVPAGNEQFF. CDR3 nucleotide sequence: TGTGCCAGCAGCTTAGTTCCAGCGGGAAATGAGCAGTTCTTC.

V is TRBV5-1 and J is TRBJ2-2; 8 nucleotides agree with TRBD2. The junction had 5 bases not matched to a gene; V was cut back by 2 bases and J by 5 bases. CDR3 size: 15 residues. In germline, CDR1 is SGHRS, CDR2 YFSETQ. In DNA form, the CDR3 reads TGCGCCAGCAGCTTACCCGCGGGAGGAACCGGGGAGCTGTTTTTT. Amino acids: CASSLPAGGTGELFF.

The chain couples TRBV4-1 to TRBJ2-7; D may be TRBD1 (6 bases). V lost 0 bases and J 2 bases, leaving 11 bases between the germline ends. This CDR3 has 15 residues. CDR1 is MGHRA and CDR2 is YSYEKL in the germline V gene. CDR3 protein: CASSQEEDSTYEQYF. The CDR3 coding sequence is TGCGCCAGCAGCCAAGAGGAGGACAGTACCTACGAGCAGTACTTC.

The gene calls are TRBV6-4 and TRBJ1-5, with D possibly being TRBD1 (5 bases). Germline assignment: CDR1 MRHNA and CDR2 SNTAGT. The ends were cut back, 4 bases at V and 2 bases at J, with 15 bases in the middle. This CDR3 contains 16 residues. The CDR3 bases are TGTGCCAGCAGTGCGCCTACGGGGGGGGGCAATCAGCCCCAGCATTTT. Its translation: CASSAPTGGGNQPQHF.

The V gene is TRBV2, the J gene TRBJ2-2, with 7 bases aligning to TRBD1. The length of the CDR3 is 15 residues. The trim removed 6 bases at V and 0 bases at J, leaving 4 bases unmatched. Germline V gene lookup returns CDR1 SNHLY and CDR2 FYNNEI. CDR3 region: CASSSGQANTGELFF. Here the CDR3 DNA reads TGTGCCAGCAGCTCCGGACAGGCGAACACCGGGGAGCTGTTTTTT.

V is TRBV30 and J is TRBJ2-7, with 7 bases aligning to TRBD1. Germline values: CDR1 GTSNPN, CDR2 SVGIG (reference sequence). CDR3 length equals 13 residues. J was trimmed by 6 bases and V by 3 bases; bases with no gene match: 8. The CDR3 sequence: CAWRQPGGSEQYF. CDR3 bases: TGTGCCTGGAGACAACCAGGGGGAAGCGAGCAGTACTTC.

This clone was detected only a few times. This chain uses TRBV3-1 (or the pseudogene TRBV3-2) with TRBJ2-7, with TRBD2 matching 10 bases. V was pared by 1 base and J by 6 bases, with 6 bases of the junction left unmatched. The length of the CDR3 is 15 residues. Germline CDR1 and CDR2: LGHDT and YNNKEL (reference sequence). As DNA, the CDR3 is TGTGCCAGCAGCCAAGGCAGCGGGAGGGTTGGCGAGCAGTACTTC. Residues: CASSQGSGRVGEQYF.

The chain is built from TRBV5-4 and TRBJ1-4, with D possibly matching TRBD1 (5 bases). Looked up from germline, CDR1 is SGHNT and CDR2 is YYREEE (reference sequence). V was pared by 5 bases and J by 0 bases, with 14 bases between. The CDR3 sequence is 16 residues long. The CDR3 DNA follows: TGTGCCAGCAGTAGAGGGACTGCGGCAACTAATGAAAAACTGTTTTTT. This encodes CASSRGTAATNEKLFF.

The chain is built from TRBV27 and TRBJ2-7; 9 bases match TRBD2. Germline CDR1 reads MNHEY; CDR2 reads SMNVEV (reference sequence). Trimming removed 6 bases from V and 0 bases from J; junction bases left unmatched: 3. CDR3 length equals 14 residues. Written as DNA, the CDR3 is TGTGCCAGCAGGACTAGCGGAAGCTCCTACGAGCAGTACTTC. Protein sequence: CASRTSGSSYEQYF.

The J gene is TRBJ2-3, the V gene TRBV18; 7 bases align to TRBD2. CDR1 KGHSH and CDR2 LQKENI come from the germline V gene. The CDR3 extends over 15 amino acids. V shed 8 bases and J 0 bases; nucleotides not matched to a gene: 8. The CDR3 nucleotides read TGTGCCAGCCTGTACGGCGGGGGTAGCACAGATACGCAGTATTTT. Protein sequence: CASLYGGGSTDTQYF.

The chain recombines TRBV11-2 with TRBJ2-1, with TRBD1 identical over 7 bases. CDR3 length: 11 amino acids. J gave up 16 bases and V 5 bases, and 8 bases lay outside the gene matches. Germline CDR1 SGHAT, CDR2 FQNNGV. The CDR3 region is CASSRGPQEFF. The CDR3 coding sequence is TGTGCCAGCAGCAGGGGGCCCCAGGAATTCTTC.

Notes on this clone: The identical CDR3 is also encoded by other nucleotide sequences in the sample. The gene calls are TRBV28 and TRBJ1-5; D uncertain. Germline V gene data show CDR1 as MDHEN and CDR2 as SYDVKM. This CDR3 spans 14 amino acids. Trimming shortened V by 4 bases and J by 2 bases, and 9 bases separated the two germline ends. CDR3 protein: CASSSRGGNQPQHF. For the CDR3, the DNA is TGTGCCAGCAGTTCCCGGGGAGGCAATCAGCCCCAGCATTTT.

The chain employs TRBV5-8 and TRBJ1-1; a possible D gene is TRBD1 (5 bases). The CDR3 runs 15 residues. Looked up from germline, CDR1 is SGHTS and CDR2 is YDEGEE. Between the trimmed V and J ends, which lost 6 bases and 0 bases, there was a span of 15 bases. The DNA for the CDR3 is TGTGCCAGCACCCTAGGACACCTCATGAACACTGAAGCTTTCTTT. This encodes CASTLGHLMNTEAFF.

The chain carries TRBV5-1 and TRBJ2-2, with D hard to call. Trimming stripped 5 bases from V and 7 bases from J, with 15 bases between. The CDR3 runs to 14 residues. Germline CDR1 and CDR2: SGHRS and YFSETQ. DNA of the CDR3: TGCGCCAGCAGTCCACCGACTCCCGGCGGGGAGCTGTTTTTT. As protein: CASSPPTPGGELFF.

J is TRBJ1-5 and V is TRBV6-6; D might be TRBD1 (5 bases). Trimming stripped 10 bases from V and 4 bases from J, with 20 bases between. Germline V gene data show CDR1 as MNHNY and CDR2 as SVGAGI (reference sequence). The CDR3 has 15 residues. In nucleotides, the CDR3 is TGTGCCACCACTACTAACAGGATCGGAAATCAGCCCCAGCATTTT. Its translation is CATTTNRIGNQPQHF.

The J gene is TRBJ1-3, the V gene TRBV4-2; no reliable D call. The V gene lost 0 bases and the J gene lost 0 bases, with 15 bases spanning the gap. Germline-derived CDR1 and CDR2 are LGHNA and YNFKEQ. This CDR3 contains 18 residues. This chain's CDR3 is CASSQDLEGWGSGNTIYF. The CDR3 DNA is TGTGCCAGCAGCCAAGATCTAGAGGGTTGGGGCTCTGGAAACACCATATATTTT.

The chain recombines TRBV5-4 with TRBJ1-6; D call uncertain. CDR1 and CDR2 (germline): SGHNT, YYREEE (reference sequence). CDR3 length equals 15 residues. V lost 0 bases and J 7 bases, leaving 11 bases between the germline ends. This CDR3 reads CASSLDVLLNSPLHF. CDR3 bases: TGTGCCAGCAGCTTGGACGTACTACTAAATTCACCCCTCCACTTT.

The sample holds one count of this clone. V is TRBV19 and J is TRBJ2-3; unclear D gene. This CDR3 has 14 residues. Trimming shortened V by 3 bases and J by 7 bases, and 14 bases separated the two germline ends. CDR1 is LNHDA, CDR2 SQIVND, per germline (reference sequence). The CDR3 DNA is TGTGCCAGTAGTATTACCACCACACGAAATACGCAGTATTTT. This gives the protein CASSITTTRNTQYF. Using reference TRBV19 and TRBJ2-3 for the parts outside the CDR3, the full variable domain is DGGITQSPKYLFRKEGQNVTLSCEQNLNHDAMYWYRQDPGQGLRLIYYSQIVNDFQKGDIAEGYSVSREKKESFPLTVTSAQKNPTAFYLCASSITTTRNTQYFGPGTRLTVL.

The chain links TRBV11-3 to TRBJ2-7; no clear D gene. Trimming left V 0 bases short and J 3 bases short, with 6 bases between. Germline lookup yields CDR1 SGHNT and CDR2 YENEEA. The CDR3 is 13 amino acids. The CDR3 sequence is CASSLDSRYEQYF. Written as DNA, the CDR3 is TGTGCCAGCAGCTTAGATAGTCGCTACGAGCAGTACTTC.

V gene TRBV7-6 combines with J gene TRBJ2-2, with a tentative D call TRBD2 (6 bases). Germline CDR1 and CDR2: SGHVS and FNYEAQ. Trimming took 4 bases from V and 6 from J, leaving 15 bases between them. This CDR3 comprises 15 residues. CDR3 loop: CASSSPGLAAGELFF. CDR3 in DNA: TGTGCCAGCAGCTCCCCGGGACTCGCAGCCGGGGAGCTGTTTTTT.

This rearrangement joins TRBV12-5 to TRBJ1-5, with D perhaps TRBD1 (6 bases). Between the trimmed V and J ends, which lost 5 bases and 7 bases, there was a span of 12 bases. Germline V CDR1 and CDR2: LGHNT, FRNRAP. This CDR3 contains 13 residues. DNA of the CDR3: TGTGCTAGTGGTACCCTTGGGGGCCAGCCCCAGCATTTT. This translates into CASGTLGGQPQHF.

V gene TRBV7-9 combines with J gene TRBJ1-2; D ambiguous. V gave up 4 bases and J gave up 2 bases, with 8 bases separating them. The CDR3 is 13 residues long. Germline-derived CDR1 and CDR2 are SEHNR and FQNEAQ (reference sequence). CDR3 sequence (DNA): TGTGCCAGCAGCTCCATCGAGAACTATGGCTACACCTTC. It translates to CASSSIENYGYTF.

The chain recombines TRBV11-3 with TRBJ2-3, with D maybe TRBD2 (6 bases). The V gene's germline CDR1 is SGHNT and CDR2 YENEEA. CDR3 length equals 15 residues. V was pared by 5 bases and J by 5 bases, with 17 bases between. Here the CDR3 DNA reads TGTGCCAGCAGCCCGGGACTCCAGGAGAGAGATACGCAGTATTTT. Translation: CASSPGLQERDTQYF.

This CDR3 reads CASSPGQGFHEQFF. In nucleotides, the CDR3 is TGTGCCAGCTCACCGGGACAGGGTTTCCATGAGCAGTTCTTC. J is TRBJ2-1 and V is TRBV18; TRBD1 matches 9 bases. J lost 8 bases, V lost 3 bases, and 5 bases had no gene match. This CDR3 has 14 residues. From germline, CDR1 is KGHSH and CDR2 LQKENI.

The sample holds one count of this clone. The V call is TRBV5-1, the J call TRBJ2-3; a possible D gene is TRBD2 (5 bases). The CDR3 has 15 amino acids. V was clipped by 0 bases and J by 3 bases, with 11 bases between them. The germline V gene encodes CDR1 SGHRS and CDR2 YFSETQ. The CDR3 loop reads CASSLAFRGTDTQYF. The CDR3 DNA reads TGCGCCAGCAGCTTGGCTTTCAGAGGGACAGATACGCAGTATTTT.